The 8 T cell receptor beta chains in this list originate from one sample, sequenced in a study of cytomegalovirus exposure and HLA in healthy donors. It was with 60 Vbeta and 13 Jbeta primers that the PCR ran. Repertoires were generated with immunoSEQ multiplex PCR, while TCRdb's copy carries only in-frame clones and drops some. With over 120,000 clones in the sample, the ten largest clones hold approximately 1%. Sequenced input: PBMCs. The origin of the receptors is a male donor in good health and CMV-seronegative.

V gene TRBV19 combines with J gene TRBJ2-7; no clear D gene. V lost 2 bases and J lost 1, with 12 bases in between. The V gene's germline CDR1 is LNHDA and CDR2 SQIVND (reference sequence). This CDR3 is 15 amino acids long. The CDR3 region is CASSINIAASYEQYF. The CDR3 DNA is TGTGCCAGTAGTATAAACATCGCCGCTTCCTACGAGCAGTACTTC.

The genes are TRBV25-1 and TRBJ2-6; a weak D match, TRBD2 (5 bases). Trimming removed 5 bases from V and 4 bases from J, with 15 bases in between. The CDR3 is 16 residues long. The V gene's germline CDR1 is MGHDK and CDR2 SYGVNS. The CDR3 DNA reads TGTGCCAGCAGTACACGGGGAACCCAGGGGGCCAACGTCCTGACTTTC. Amino acid sequence: CASSTRGTQGANVLTF.

CDR3 sequence reads: CSFRVASGYTF. Written as DNA, the CDR3 is TGCAGCTTCAGGGTTGCGTCTGGCTACACCTTC. The J gene is TRBJ1-2, the V gene TRBV29-1; maybe TRBD1 (5 bases). Germline assignment: CDR1 SQVTM and CDR2 ANQGSEA. There are 11 residues in the CDR3. V was trimmed by 8 bases and J by 7 bases, leaving 14 bases between them.

The V gene is TRBV30, the J gene TRBJ2-7, with TRBD1 identical over 7 bases. Per germline, CDR1 GTSNPN and CDR2 SVGIG (reference sequence). CDR3 size: 15 residues. Trimming at V came to 3 bases and at J to 0 bases, leaving 8 bases not matched to a gene. The CDR3 DNA reads as TGTGCCTGGAGGGACGCGGACAGGCTCTCCTACGAGCAGTACTTC. Amino acid sequence: CAWRDADRLSYEQYF. Variable domain in full (rest from reference TRBV30 and TRBJ2-7): SQTIHQWPATLVQPVGSPLSLECTVEGTSNPNLYWYRQAAGRGLQLLFYSVGIGQISSEVPQNLSASRPQDRQFILSSKKLLLSDSGFYLCAWRDADRLSYEQYFGPGTRLTVT.

The rearrangement joins TRBV5-1 to TRBJ1-2, with 7 bases lining up with TRBD1. V was pared by 0 bases and J by 6 bases, with 11 bases of the junction left unmatched. The CDR3 loop spans 16 amino acids. Germline values: CDR1 SGHRS, CDR2 YFSETQ. In DNA, the CDR3 is TGCGCCAGCAGCTTGGAAGCCAGGGGGGCGCTTGATGGCTACACCTTC. This codes for CASSLEARGALDGYTF.

The chain employs TRBV5-1 and TRBJ2-3, with D possibly being TRBD1 (6 bases). The CDR3 is 17 residues long. V was pared by 1 base and J by 1 base, with 16 bases between. Looked up from germline, CDR1 is SGHRS and CDR2 is YFSETQ. This CDR3 is CASSLPSGPGGTDTQYF. The CDR3 nucleotides read TGCGCCAGCAGCTTGCCTTCTGGGCCAGGGGGCACAGATACGCAGTATTTT.

The gene calls are TRBV29-1 and TRBJ2-1; 8 bases line up with TRBD2. Per the germline V gene, CDR1 is SQVTM and CDR2 is ANQGSEA. J gave up 9 bases and V 5 bases, and 0 bases lay outside the gene matches. This CDR3 comprises 10 residues. The CDR3 loop reads CSVTSGEQFF. The CDR3 DNA reads TGCAGCGTTACTAGCGGTGAGCAGTTCTTC.

The V gene is TRBV28, the J gene TRBJ1-1; D perhaps matches TRBD1 (6 bases). This CDR3 comprises 14 residues. Trimming stripped 4 bases from V and 4 bases from J, with 13 bases between. CDR1 MDHEN and CDR2 SYDVKM come from the germline V gene. The CDR3 loop reads CASSSGAKGTEAFF. The CDR3 nucleotides are TGTGCCAGCAGTTCAGGGGCGAAGGGCACTGAAGCTTTCTTT.